This T cell receptor (beta chain) was sequenced for a study of shared clonotypes between healthy human individuals. V lost 7 bases and J lost 0, with 15 bases in between. The CDR3 has 16 residues. The germline V gene encodes CDR1 LNHDA and CDR2 SQIVND (reference sequence). TCRdb's copy holds only in-frame clones and misses some; the assay was immunoSEQ multiplex PCR. The sample holds 600,000 to 700,000 clones, more than 70% seen once. The chain is built from TRBV19 and TRBJ2-2; D is possibly TRBD1 (6 bases). Material: memory CD4+ T cells sorted from blood. The sample's subset: CD45RA-negative fraction. This sequence was found in a woman in her 30s in good health. CDR3 DNA sequence: TGTGCCAGTACATTCTCGGGACAAGCGAACACCGGGGAGCTGTTTTTT. This codes for CASTFSGQANTGELFF.